A single sample gave rise to the 14 T cell receptor beta chains below, sequenced in a study of blood T cells in healthy people across ages. For the second PCR, which ran for roughly 6 to 12 cycles, a sample-barcoded 5' primer and a J-beta primer mix were used. One entry per CDR3 protein, called by TCRdb with MiXCR from the 5' RACE reads. The repertoire holds about 1.8 million distinct CDR3 sequences, around 50% seen once, with less than 2.5% in the top ten. Input material: blood. All receptors derive from a middle-aged woman in good health.

This clonotype has only a few counts. This sequence joins TRBV4-2 and TRBJ1-2, with a possible D match to TRBD1 (6 bases). CDR1 is LGHNA and CDR2 is YNFKEQ in the germline V gene. V dropped 1 base and J dropped 2 bases, with 8 bases sitting between them. The CDR3 extends over 14 amino acids. CDR3 amino acids: CASSQADRNYGYTF. As DNA, the CDR3 is TGTGCCAGCAGCCAAGCGGACAGAAACTATGGCTACACCTTC.

In this sample, this clonotype turned up many times. The rearrangement uses TRBV27 and TRBJ2-1, with 8 bases aligning to TRBD2. The CDR3 is 17 amino acids. CDR1 is MNHEY and CDR2 is SMNVEV in the germline V gene (reference sequence). Trimming at V came to 5 bases and at J to 3 bases, leaving 12 bases not matched to a gene. The CDR3 loop reads CASSRISGVRGYNEQFF. In nucleotides, the CDR3 is TGTGCCAGCAGTCGAATTAGCGGGGTACGGGGCTACAATGAGCAGTTCTTC.

This CDR3 reads CASSSLAGSSRSPLHF. For the CDR3, the DNA is TGTGCCAGCAGTTCTTTAGCGGGGAGTTCACGGTCACCCCTCCACTTT. The chain couples TRBV7-8 to TRBJ1-6; D call uncertain. The CDR3 loop spans 16 amino acids. The ends were cut back, 6 bases at V and 10 bases at J, with 22 bases in the middle. Germline loops: CDR1 SGHVS, CDR2 FQNEAQ.

The chain couples TRBV7-2 to TRBJ2-7; D not certain. The length of the CDR3 is 14 residues. Trimming removed 6 bases from V and 0 bases from J, with 12 bases in between. Germline V gene data show CDR1 as SGHTA and CDR2 as FQGNSA. CDR3 amino acids: CASRVQAASYEQYF. For the CDR3, the DNA is TGTGCCAGCAGGGTGCAGGCCGCCTCCTACGAGCAGTACTTC.

The chain joins TRBV12-3 or TRBV12-4 to TRBJ2-4; D is undetermined. The germline V and J ends were trimmed by 6 bases and 12 bases, with 12 bases remaining between them. The CDR3 is made up of 11 amino acids. CDR3 region: CASRVGDNQYF. CDR3 in DNA: TGTGCCAGCAGGGTCGGTGATAATCAGTACTTC.

J is TRBJ2-1 and V is TRBV9, with no clear D. The CDR3 spans 17 residues. CDR1 and CDR2 from the germline V gene are SGDLS and YYNGEE. V gave up 0 bases and J gave up 4 bases, with 17 bases separating them. The CDR3 DNA sequence: TGTGCCAGCAGCGTAGATCCCCCGGCAGGAATTTACAATGAGCAGTTCTTC. Protein: CASSVDPPAGIYNEQFF.

Concerning this clonotype: One end of the junction is discordant with germline, which a read error may explain. The V gene is TRBV7-7, the J gene TRBJ2-5; the D call may be TRBD1 or TRBD2 (5 bases each). CDR1 and CDR2 (germline): SSHAT, FNYEAQ (reference sequence). This CDR3 region has 16 residues. CDR3 DNA: TGTGCTAGCAGCTTACTCCCATATGGGGGCCAAGAGACCCAGTACTTC. Its protein is CASSLLPYGGQETQYF.

The chain combines TRBV20-1 with TRBJ1-4; D remains ambiguous. The V end lost 0 bases, the J end lost 4 bases, and 12 bases lay between the germline ends. CDR3 size: 15 residues. Germline CDR1 reads DFQATT; CDR2 reads SNEGSKA (reference sequence). CDR3 residues: CSARDRQRGNEKLFF. In nucleotides, the CDR3 is TGCAGTGCTAGAGATAGGCAGCGGGGTAATGAAAAACTGTTTTTT.

V is TRBV6-6 and J is TRBJ2-3, with 7 bases matching TRBD2. The CDR3 loop spans 15 amino acids. Germline loops: CDR1 MNHNY, CDR2 SVGAGI (reference sequence). V lost 2 bases, J lost 4 bases, and 6 bases stayed unmatched. DNA for the CDR3: TGTGCCAGCAGTTACCCGGGGAGGGGAGCAGATACGCAGTATTTT. Protein product: CASSYPGRGADTQYF.

In nucleotides, the CDR3 is TGCGCCAGCAGCCTCTTCGGACAGCAGTACTTC. Its translation: CASSLFGQQYF. The chain combines TRBV4-1 with TRBJ2-5; tentatively, D is TRBD1 (6 bases). This CDR3 has 11 residues. Trimming pared 4 bases from V and 11 bases from J, leaving 11 bases between. Germline-derived CDR1 and CDR2 are MGHRA and YSYEKL.

The chain carries TRBV7-9 and TRBJ2-7, with 8 bases that match TRBD1. The CDR3 has 16 residues. V lost 5 bases and J lost 2; bases outside the gene matches: 11. Germline V CDR1 and CDR2: SEHNR, FQNEAQ (reference sequence). The CDR3 DNA reads TGTGCCAGCAGCGCCCAGCCGGACAGGGCCCCCTACGAGCAGTACTTC. Translation: CASSAQPDRAPYEQYF. The full variable domain, rest sourced from reference TRBV7-9 and TRBJ2-7, is DTGVSQNPRHKITKRGQNVTFRCDPISEHNRLYWYRQTLGQGPEFLTYFQNEAQLEKSRLLSDRFSAERPKGSFSTLEIQRTEQGDSAMYLCASSAQPDRAPYEQYFGPGTRLTVT.

This clonotype was recorded a few times. The chain links TRBV15 to TRBJ2-4; tentative D call: TRBD1 (5 bases). CDR1 LNHNV and CDR2 YYDKDF come from the germline V gene (reference sequence). CDR3 size: 18 residues. Trimming stripped 0 bases from V and 1 base from J, with 16 bases between. CDR3 in amino acids: CATSRDIRQGSAKNIQYF. The CDR3 DNA is TGTGCCACCAGCAGAGATATTAGGCAGGGTTCGGCCAAAAACATTCAGTACTTC.

V and J are TRBV12-3 or TRBV12-4 and TRBJ1-2; D is possibly TRBD1 (6 bases). The CDR3 runs 15 residues. The V end was cut by 10 bases, the J end by 1 base, with 19 bases between. CDR3 amino acids: CANSLPGQLNYGYTF. The CDR3 DNA is TGTGCCAACAGCCTCCCCGGACAGCTTAACTATGGCTACACCTTC.

This clonotype came up a few times. The chain couples TRBV5-1 to TRBJ2-7; D unclear. V was trimmed by 0 bases and J by 7 bases, leaving 11 bases between them. The germline V gene has CDR1 SGHRS and CDR2 YFSETQ. The CDR3 is 13 residues long. The CDR3 loop reads CASSLVTGREQYF. Written as DNA, the CDR3 is TGCGCCAGCAGCTTGGTCACCGGTAGGGAGCAGTACTTC.